Given below is one T cell receptor (beta chain) in context. Its antigen target is currently unknown. Per-base qualities were not stored, and no clone one base away is much larger. According to the germline V gene, CDR1 reads SGHTA and CDR2 reads FQGNSA. Inclusive of the bounding cysteine and phenylalanine, the CDR3 is 14 residues long. Solely the CDR3 DNA is kept, with 42 bases framed from the first base. The germline ends are 9 bases apart after V is trimmed by 1 base and J by 2 bases. The data belong to a study of shared clonotypes between healthy human individuals (TCRdb year 2020). The study in broad terms: The cohort included a few men and a couple of women between 18 and 49 years of age. For each donor, CD4 naive and CD4 memory were each given three plates, CD8 naive was given two plates, and CD8 memory was given one plate. To estimate repertoire size and how much clonotype sharing occurs between individuals, the study deeply sequenced the blood TCR repertoires of several healthy adults. To increase sequencing depth and limit assay-specific biases, TCR repertoire library preparation and sequencing were carried out by different laboratories using diverse techniques. Per donor, leukapheresis produced somewhere between about 0.9 and 9 billion PBMCs. Here is what the overall study found, with its caveats: Sharing across a few donors was observed for 5% to 6.5% of naive CD4, over 3% of naive CD8, 2% to 2.5% of memory CD4, and roughly 0.4% of memory CD8 clonotypes. The small number of donors limited the genetic and exposure-history diversity represented. Sampling was restricted to blood, and TCR repertoires in tissues likely differ from the TCR repertoires found in blood. Estimated clonotype richness was generally larger for naive than for memory subsets. Pairwise subsampling led to the expectation that sequencing depth would affect the degree of clonotype sharing among donors. Rarefaction of sorted-subset datasets indicated incomplete sequencing despite the large sequencing depth. Higher generation probabilities were observed for clonotypes shared by all four sorted-subset donors than for non-shared clonotypes.

TCR CDR3 regions were amplified from genomic DNA by multiplex PCR using the deep immunoSEQ assay. Genomic DNA extracted from each cell subset was distributed evenly over all wells of several immunoSEQ 96-well plates, and each plate served as one replicate. For sorted subsets, each replicate PCR was loaded with 200 to 250 ng genomic DNA, equivalent to approximately 33,000 T cell genomes. Purified libraries were quantified with a Qubit 3.0 fluorometer, sized on a Bioanalyzer 2100, and re-quantified with the KAPA Library Quantification kit. Each immunoSEQ 96-well plate was sequenced on its own single-read 150-cycle Illumina NextSeq 550 flow cell. On the authors' methods: Because only junctional sequences without quality scores were contained in the immunoSEQ output, filtering matching that applied to full-length reads could not be performed. To assign V/J genes and CDR3, sequences were annotated against IMGT germline references using PyIR, a Python wrapper for IgBLAST v1.9. Reads were removed for weak V/J assignments (E-value above 1e-6), missing CDR3, stop codons, out-of-frame junctions, or ambiguous translated residues. V3J clonotypes were defined as sequences sharing the same inferred V gene, J gene, and CDR3 amino acid sequence. Percentage overlap between repertoires was computed as shared unique clonotypes divided by the size of the smaller repertoire. Richness of each repertoire was evaluated using RTK rarefaction, the Chao1 estimator, and Recon v2.1 estimates of unobserved clonotypes. For all TCRbeta clonotypes obtained by the gDNA method from a few donors, generation probabilities were computed with OLGA. This is the immuneACCESS table as TCRdb keeps it, with only in-frame sequences that have V and J called. A part of the clones is gone; compared with another copy, unresolved V genes explain less than half, and the rest is unexplained. V, J and clone size were drawn from that table, and D and trimming were deduced from the DNA. Present in this sample are 550,000 to 650,000 clones, 95% to 96% of which were seen just once. The biggest ten clones account for about 0.11% of the sample.

CD8 naive samples were obtained by positive selection for CCR7 among CD45RO-negative cells, yielding a CD45RA+CCR7+ population from which TemRA cells were excluded. Healthy HIV-negative adults with no recently reported acute infections or vaccinations were included as donors. Every donor was a Caucasian adult residing in Nashville, Tennessee, USA. Blood was collected by leukapheresis, and PBMCs were isolated by Ficoll-Histopaque density gradient centrifugation and then cryopreserved in liquid nitrogen vapor phase. Purity and quantity of every magnetically sorted T cell population were checked by analytical flow cytometry. Each sorted fraction had its genomic DNA isolated and then quantified by UV absorbance on a Nanodrop 2000c.

The source of this sequence is a woman younger than 45 in good health. The sequenced material came from naive CD8+ T cells sorted from blood. The cell subset or site label corresponds to: CD45RA+CCR7+. The rearrangement joined TRBV7-2 to TRBJ2-7; a tentative D call is TRBD2 (6 bases match). CDR3 protein: CASSLVGGTYEQYF. The nucleotides are TGTGCCAGCAGCTTAGTGGGAGGCACCTACGAGCAGTACTTC.